These 8 T cell receptor beta chains originate from one sample sequenced in a study of kidney transplant recipient with SARS-CoV-2 infection. Each CDR3 protein gets one entry after TCRdb re-called the reads with MiXCR. The sample has under 250,000 distinct CDR3 sequences; 29% are singletons. Source: a blood sample, taken at baseline and on roughly day 110 from a kidney transplant recipient. Receptor source: a male patient in his thirties who had COVID-19 and was a kidney transplant recipient. Some T cells may originate from the graft donor.

Worth noting for this clonotype: A much more abundant neighbour one base away suggests this may be a read error. This chain joins TRBV7-3 and TRBJ2-1, with TRBD1 as a possible D gene (5 bases). V gave up 2 bases and J gave up 8 bases, with 10 bases separating them. CDR1 is SGHTA, CDR2 FQGTGA, per germline. The CDR3 consists of 13 residues. The CDR3 sequence: CASSLDRVDEQFF. In DNA form, the CDR3 reads TGTGCCAGCAGCTTAGACAGAGTGGATGAGCAGTTCTTC. The full variable domain, in which reference TRBV7-3 and TRBJ2-1 provide the parts outside the CDR3, is GAGVSQTPSNKVTEKGKYVELRCDPISGHTALYWYRQSLGQGPEFLIYFQGTGAADDSGLPNDRFFAVRPEGSVSTLKIQRTERGDSAVYLCASSLDRVDEQFFGPGTRLTVL.

A word on this clonotype: This may stem from a read error, because a much larger clone lies one nucleotide away. V gene TRBV3-1 combines with J gene TRBJ2-5, with 10 bases aligning to TRBD2. Per the germline V gene, CDR1 is LGHDT and CDR2 is YNNKEL (reference sequence). CDR3 length: 16 amino acids. The V gene end was trimmed by 7 bases and the J gene end by 1 base; junction bases not matched to a gene: 9. This CDR3 reads CASNQPTSGPQETQYF. Written as DNA, the CDR3 is TGTGCCAGCAACCAGCCGACTAGCGGGCCCCAAGAGACCCAGTACTTC.

This clonotype was seen repeatedly, ten times or more. The chain is built from TRBV10-1 and TRBJ1-1, with D possibly being TRBD1 (5 bases). CDR3 length: 16 residues. Germline loops: CDR1 WNHNN, CDR2 SYGVQD (reference sequence). V was clipped by 5 bases and J by 3 bases, with 19 bases between them. CDR3 amino acids: CASSPNRKEGDTEAFF. The CDR3 coding sequence is TGCGCCAGCAGTCCGAACAGGAAGGAAGGGGACACTGAAGCTTTCTTT.

Points on this clonotype: A read error may be the cause here, since a much bigger clone is one base away. J is TRBJ2-1 and V is TRBV28; 7 bases agree with TRBD2. The germline CDR1 and CDR2 sequences are MDHEN and SYDVKM. The length of the CDR3 is 18 residues. The CDR3 reads CASGLRGGTLSSYNEQFF. In nucleotides, the CDR3 is TGTGCCAGCGGTTTAAGGGGAGGGACCCTGAGCTCCTACAATGAGCAGTTCTTC.

This chain connects TRBV5-4 to TRBJ2-3; D gene uncertain. Germline loops: CDR1 SGHNT, CDR2 YYREEE (reference sequence). The length of the CDR3 is 12 residues. V gave up 2 bases and J gave up 3 bases, with 4 bases separating them. As DNA, the CDR3 is TGTGCCAGCAGCTTACGAACAGATACGCAGTATTTT. It encodes CASSLRTDTQYF.

With respect to this clonotype: A much larger clonotype is one base distant, so this may be a read error. The CDR3 reads CTSSSAGDYNSPLHF. The CDR3 nucleotides are TGTACCAGTAGTAGTGCAGGCGACTATAATTCACCCCTCCACTTT. V is TRBV19 and J is TRBJ1-6; D gene unclear. The CDR3 sequence is 15 residues long. Per the germline V gene, CDR1 is LNHDA and CDR2 is SQIVND (reference sequence).

Concerning this clonotype: A read error is possible here, since a much larger clone lies one base away. The chain combines TRBV28 with TRBJ1-1; D uncertain. The CDR3 covers 12 residues. V lost 8 bases and J lost 11, with 18 bases in between. Germline V gene lookup returns CDR1 MDHEN and CDR2 SYDVKM. For the CDR3, the DNA is TGTGCCAGCGATACCCAGGCCCTGGGGGCTTTCTTT. It translates to CASDTQALGAFF.

This clonotype was found many times. The genes are TRBV8-2 and TRBJ2-6. TRBV8-2 is shown as a pseudogene. This CDR3 is built from 17 residues. CDR3 in amino acids: CGMAGRITQSRANVLTF. The CDR3 DNA reads TGTGGCATGGCAGGTAGGATAACACAAAGTCGGGCCAACGTCCTGACTTTC.